Presented here are 7 T cell receptor beta chains from one specimen sequenced in a study of CD8+CD57+ T cells in acquired aplastic anemia. TCR beta VDJ combinations and CDR3 sequences were profiled from genomic DNA. TCRdb re-analysed the reads in MiXCR, keeping a single row per CDR3 protein. The repertoire holds about 400,000 distinct CDR3 sequences, roughly 64% seen once, with 3.5% to 4.5% in the top ten. Sequenced material: sorted CD4+, CD8+, or CD8+CD57+ T cells (not recorded which) from PBMCs. These TCRs come from a human donor in good health, serving as a control.

About this clonotype: The junction differs from germline at one of its ends, possibly a read error. The chain recombines TRBV9 with TRBJ1-2, with 7 nucleotides matching TRBD1. Germline CDR1 is SGDLS and CDR2 is YYNGEE. CDR3 size: 14 residues. CDR3 region: CASSAGGGSDGYTF. CDR3 nucleotides: TGTGCCAGCAGCGCAGGGGGAGGTTCCGATGGTTACACCTTC.

DNA of the CDR3: TGCAGTGCTAGGAACAGGGGAGGAGAGAAGCAGTACTTC. The encoded protein is CSARNRGGEKQYF. The V call is TRBV20-1, the J call TRBJ2-7; D may be TRBD1 (7 bases). The CDR3 is 13 residues long. Deletions cut 3 bases from V and 8 bases from J, with 17 bases between. Looked up from germline, CDR1 is DFQATT and CDR2 is SNEGSKA (reference sequence).

The chain combines TRBV20-1 with TRBJ1-1; D may be TRBD1 (6 bases). This CDR3 spans 16 amino acids. Germline CDR1 DFQATT, CDR2 SNEGSKA (reference sequence). Trimming left V 3 bases short and J 5 bases short, with 22 bases between. CDR3 protein: CSARDINRGGGTEAFF. For the CDR3, the DNA is TGCAGTGCTAGGGATATCAATCGGGGGGGCGGAACTGAAGCTTTCTTT.

The chain carries TRBV7-2 and TRBJ1-2, with TRBD1 matching over 10 bases. Germline trimming cut 5 bases from V and 5 bases from J; bases unmatched to any gene: 8. Germline CDR1 and CDR2: SGHTA and FQGNSA. The CDR3 has 15 amino acids. This chain's CDR3 is CASSKGKGQGYGYTF. CDR3 nucleotide sequence: TGTGCCAGCAGCAAGGGCAAGGGACAGGGGTATGGCTACACCTTC.

This clonotype occurred once. The V gene is TRBV7-9, the J gene TRBJ1-2; possibly TRBD1 for D (5 bases). This CDR3 is built from 14 residues. Germline lookup yields CDR1 SEHNR and CDR2 FQNEAQ (reference sequence). The ends were cut back, 5 bases at V and 9 bases at J, with 19 bases in the middle. CDR3 in amino acids: CASSKLGPLACYTF. The CDR3 region has the DNA TGTGCCAGCAGCAAGCTGGGACCGTTGGCTTGCTACACCTTC.

This clonotype came up a few times. The genes are TRBV29-1 and TRBJ2-1; 11 bases match TRBD1. From germline, CDR1 is SQVTM and CDR2 ANQGSEA. The trim removed 2 bases at V and 8 bases at J, leaving 8 bases unmatched. The CDR3 is 15 amino acids. The CDR3 region has the DNA TGCAGCGTTGAACCGGGACAGGGGGTTGGGTATGAGCAGTTCTTC. Translation gives CSVEPGQGVGYEQFF.

Many counts were recorded for this clonotype. The CDR3 DNA sequence: TGCGCCAGCAGCTTAGCGGGGGAAGGGACCGGGGAGCTGTTTTTT. It specifies CASSLAGEGTGELFF. The chain uses TRBV5-1 and TRBJ2-2; 8 nucleotides line up with TRBD2. This CDR3 contains 15 residues. Germline CDR1 and CDR2: SGHRS and YFSETQ. Unmatched junction bases numbered 5, after V lost 2 bases and J lost 5 bases.